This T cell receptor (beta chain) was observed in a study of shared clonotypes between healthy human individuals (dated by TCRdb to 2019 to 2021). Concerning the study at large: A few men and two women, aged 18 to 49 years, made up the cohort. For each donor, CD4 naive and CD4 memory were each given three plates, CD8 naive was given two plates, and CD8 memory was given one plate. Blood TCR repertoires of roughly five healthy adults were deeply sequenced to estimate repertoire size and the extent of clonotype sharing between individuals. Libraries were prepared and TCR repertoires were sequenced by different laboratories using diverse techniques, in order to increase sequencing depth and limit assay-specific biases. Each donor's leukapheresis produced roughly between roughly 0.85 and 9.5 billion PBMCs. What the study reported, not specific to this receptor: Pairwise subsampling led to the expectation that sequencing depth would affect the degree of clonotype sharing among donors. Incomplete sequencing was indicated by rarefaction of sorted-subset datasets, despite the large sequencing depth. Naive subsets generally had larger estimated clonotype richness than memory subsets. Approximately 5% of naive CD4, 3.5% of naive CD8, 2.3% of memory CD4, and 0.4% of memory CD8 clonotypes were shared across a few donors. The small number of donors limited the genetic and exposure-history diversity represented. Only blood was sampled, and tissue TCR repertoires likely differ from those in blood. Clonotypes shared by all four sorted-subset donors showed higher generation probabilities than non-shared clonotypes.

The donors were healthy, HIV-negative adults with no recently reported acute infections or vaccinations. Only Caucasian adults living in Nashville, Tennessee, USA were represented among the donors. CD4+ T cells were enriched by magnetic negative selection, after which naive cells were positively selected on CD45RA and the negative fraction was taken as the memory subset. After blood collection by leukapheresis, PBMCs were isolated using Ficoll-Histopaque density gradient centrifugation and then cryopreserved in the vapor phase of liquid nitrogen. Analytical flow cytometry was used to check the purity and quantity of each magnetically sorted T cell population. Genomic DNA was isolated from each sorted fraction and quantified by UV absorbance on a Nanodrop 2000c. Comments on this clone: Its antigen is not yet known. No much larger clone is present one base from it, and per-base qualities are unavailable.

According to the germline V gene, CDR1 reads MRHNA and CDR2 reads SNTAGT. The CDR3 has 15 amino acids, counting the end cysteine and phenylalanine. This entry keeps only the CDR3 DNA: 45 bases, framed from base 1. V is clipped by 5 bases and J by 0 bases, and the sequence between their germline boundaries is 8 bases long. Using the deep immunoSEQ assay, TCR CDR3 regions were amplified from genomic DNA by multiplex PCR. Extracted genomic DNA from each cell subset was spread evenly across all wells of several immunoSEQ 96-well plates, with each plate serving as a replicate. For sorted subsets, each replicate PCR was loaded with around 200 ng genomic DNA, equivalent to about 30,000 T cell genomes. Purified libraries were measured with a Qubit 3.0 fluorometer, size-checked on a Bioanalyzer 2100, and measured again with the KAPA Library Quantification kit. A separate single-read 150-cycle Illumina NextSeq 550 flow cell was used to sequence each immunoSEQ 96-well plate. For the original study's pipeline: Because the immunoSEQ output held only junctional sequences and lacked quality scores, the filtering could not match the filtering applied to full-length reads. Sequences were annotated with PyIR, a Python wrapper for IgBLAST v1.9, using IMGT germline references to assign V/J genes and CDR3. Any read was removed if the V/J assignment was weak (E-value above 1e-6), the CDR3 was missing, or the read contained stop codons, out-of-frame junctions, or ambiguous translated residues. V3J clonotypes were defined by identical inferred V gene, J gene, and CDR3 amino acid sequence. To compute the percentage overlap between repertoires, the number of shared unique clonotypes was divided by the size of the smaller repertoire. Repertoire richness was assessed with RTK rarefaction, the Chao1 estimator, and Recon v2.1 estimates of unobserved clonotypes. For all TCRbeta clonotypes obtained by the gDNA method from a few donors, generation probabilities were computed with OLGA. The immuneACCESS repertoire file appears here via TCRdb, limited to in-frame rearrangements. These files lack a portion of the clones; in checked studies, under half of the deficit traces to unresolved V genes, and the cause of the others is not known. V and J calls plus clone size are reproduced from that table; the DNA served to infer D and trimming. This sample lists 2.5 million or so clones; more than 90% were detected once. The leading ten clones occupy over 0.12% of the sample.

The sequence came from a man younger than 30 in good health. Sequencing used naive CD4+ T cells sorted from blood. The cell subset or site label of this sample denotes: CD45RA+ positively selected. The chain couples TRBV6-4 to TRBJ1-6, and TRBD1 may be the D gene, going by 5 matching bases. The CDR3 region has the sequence CASSPGSSYNSPLHF. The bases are TGTGCCAGCAGTCCAGGGAGCTCCTATAATTCACCCCTCCACTTT.